The source of this T cell receptor (beta chain) is a study of neurological immune-mediated disorders. TCRdb reanalysed the 5' RACE reads using MiXCR and keeps one entry per CDR3 protein. The data contain approximately 30,000 distinct CDR3 sequences, less than 5% of them seen just once; the ten biggest clones take up around a quarter. This clonotype was detected many times. One end of the junction fails to match germline, which may point to a read error. Germline V gene sequence: CDR1 DFQATT, CDR2 SNEGSKA (reference sequence). This CDR3 comprises 16 residues. The chain uses TRBV20-1 and TRBJ2-3; D call uncertain. The sequencing input was CD4+ T cells from blood. The TCR comes from a woman aged 40 to 50 in good health. The CDR3 spells CSARAPGPLGTDTQYF. CDR3 sequence (DNA): TGCAGTGCCAGAGCACCCGGGCCTCTAGGGACAGATACGCAGTATTTT.